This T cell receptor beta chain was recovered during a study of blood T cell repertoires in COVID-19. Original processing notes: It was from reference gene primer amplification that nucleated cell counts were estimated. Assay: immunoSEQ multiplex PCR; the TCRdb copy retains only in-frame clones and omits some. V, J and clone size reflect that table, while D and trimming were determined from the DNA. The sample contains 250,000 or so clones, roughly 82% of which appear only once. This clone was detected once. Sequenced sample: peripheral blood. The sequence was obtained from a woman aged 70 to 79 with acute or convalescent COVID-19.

DNA of the CDR3: TGTGCCAGCAGCTTGGGGCAGAATACGCAGTATTTT. Protein sequence: CASSLGQNTQYF. This rearrangement joins TRBV28 to TRBJ2-3; TRBD1 might be the D (5 bases). V gave up 6 bases and J gave up 7 bases, with 11 bases separating them. This CDR3 has 12 residues. Germline V CDR1 and CDR2: MDHEN, SYDVKM.